The source of this T cell receptor beta chain is a study of T cell responses to AZD1222 COVID-19 vaccine. Using immunoSEQ multiplex PCR, the repertoire was profiled, and TCRdb retains in-frame clones only, with some absent. The sample includes 150,000 to 200,000 clones, about 95% of them seen just once. Notes on the study in general: White British donors predominated, females outnumbered males, and clonal diversity was possibly underestimated.

Points on this clone: Antigen unknown.

The CDR3 runs 14 residues. Germline loops: CDR1 SGHTA, CDR2 FQGNSA. The V gene lost 0 bases and the J gene lost 5 bases, with 11 bases spanning the gap. The sequencing here drew on peripheral blood, taken on day 0 of AZD1222 vaccination. This TCR derives from an adult in good health. The V call is TRBV7-2, the J call TRBJ2-7; weak D call: TRBD2 (6 bases). The CDR3 sequence: CASSLAPTRDEQYF. The CDR3 DNA sequence: TGTGCCAGCAGCTTAGCCCCGACTAGAGACGAGCAGTACTTC. Looking up the rest from reference TRBV7-2 and TRBJ2-7 gives the full variable domain: GAGVSQSPSNKVTEKGKDVELRCDPISGHTALYWYRQSLGQGLEFLIYFQGNSAPDKSGLPSDRFSAERTGGSVSTLTIQRTQQEDSAVYLCASSLAPTRDEQYFGPGTRLTVT.